The 22 T cell receptor beta chains presented below share a single source sample, sequenced in a study of T cell responses to AZD1222 COVID-19 vaccine. Assay used: immunoSEQ multiplex PCR; TCRdb lists only in-frame clones, some missing. The sample holds 120,000 or so clones, 87% seen once. The sample consisted of peripheral blood, taken on day 0 of AZD1222 vaccination. The origin of the receptors is an adult in good health.

This chain joins TRBV4-1 and TRBJ1-2, with D tentatively TRBD1 (6 bases). The ends were cut back, 1 base at V and 7 bases at J, with 13 bases in the middle. The CDR3 length is 14 residues. The germline CDR1 and CDR2 sequences are MGHRA and YSYEKL. CDR3 amino acids: CASSQVRGAFGYTF. CDR3 nucleotides: TGCGCCAGCAGCCAAGTGAGGGGGGCGTTTGGCTACACCTTC.

CDR3 region: CAWSYGADTQYF. For the CDR3, the DNA is TGTGCCTGGAGTTATGGCGCAGATACGCAGTATTTT. The V and J genes are TRBV30 and TRBJ2-3, with D uncertain. The germline V and J ends were trimmed by 2 bases and 4 bases, with 7 bases remaining between them. Per germline, CDR1 GTSNPN and CDR2 SVGIG (reference sequence). The CDR3 loop spans 12 amino acids.

The chain links TRBV19 to TRBJ2-5; 7 positions agree with TRBD2. The germline CDR1 and CDR2 sequences are LNHDA and SQIVND (reference sequence). This CDR3 spans 15 amino acids. Unmatched junction bases numbered 6, after V lost 3 bases and J lost 2 bases. As DNA, the CDR3 is TGTGCCAGTAGTATGGGACTAATTCCTCAAGAGACCCAGTACTTC. It codes for CASSMGLIPQETQYF. Using reference TRBV19 and TRBJ2-5 for the parts outside the CDR3, the full variable domain is DGGITQSPKYLFRKEGQNVTLSCEQNLNHDAMYWYRQDPGQGLRLIYYSQIVNDFQKGDIAEGYSVSREKKESFPLTVTSAQKNPTAFYLCASSMGLIPQETQYFGPGTRLLVL.

The V and J genes are TRBV5-4 and TRBJ2-7; D is tentatively TRBD1 or TRBD2 (5 bases each). Looked up from germline, CDR1 is SGHNT and CDR2 is YYREEE (reference sequence). This CDR3 has 14 residues. The V gene lost 1 base and the J gene lost 3 bases, with 11 bases spanning the gap. CDR3 coding DNA: TGTGCCAGCAGCTTGAGAGGGACCCGCTACGAGCAGTACTTC. Translated: CASSLRGTRYEQYF. Based on the CDR3 plus reference TRBV5-4 and TRBJ2-7, the full variable domain is ETGVTQSPTHLIKTRGQQVTLRCSSQSGHNTVSWYQQALGQGPQFIFQYYREEENGRGNFPPRFSGLQFPNYSSELNVNALELDDSALYLCASSLRGTRYEQYFGPGTRLTVT.

The chain uses TRBV5-1 and TRBJ2-1; D uncertain. Trimming removed 5 bases at V and 0 bases at J, with 12 bases between. The germline V gene encodes CDR1 SGHRS and CDR2 YFSETQ. The length of the CDR3 is 15 residues. The CDR3 DNA sequence: TGCGCCAGCAGTAGGACGGGCCTCTCCTACAATGAGCAGTTCTTC. Protein product: CASSRTGLSYNEQFF. Filled out from reference TRBV5-1 and TRBJ2-1, the complete variable domain reads KAGVTQTPRYLIKTRGQQVTLSCSPISGHRSVSWYQQTPGQGLQFLFEYFSETQRNKGNFPGRFSGRQFSNSRSEMNVSTLELGDSALYLCASSRTGLSYNEQFFGPGTRLTVL.

Only a few counts were recorded for this clone. V and J are TRBV27 and TRBJ2-7; D is unclear. Trimming left V 3 bases short and J 7 bases short, with 13 bases between. This CDR3 region has 13 residues. Per the germline V gene, CDR1 is MNHEY and CDR2 is SMNVEV (reference sequence). The CDR3 nucleotides read TGTGCCAGCAGTTTCCAGCCCCTCGATGAGCAGTACTTC. This codes for CASSFQPLDEQYF.

The V call is TRBV5-6, the J call TRBJ1-4; tentatively, D is TRBD1 (5 bases). The V end lost 3 bases, the J end lost 6 bases, and 15 bases lay between the germline ends. Germline V gene data show CDR1 as SGHDT and CDR2 as YYEEEE. This CDR3 is 15 amino acids long. This CDR3 is CASSSTAIDDEKLFF. CDR3 nucleotide sequence: TGTGCCAGCAGCTCGACAGCGATCGATGATGAAAAACTGTTTTTT.

The rearrangement links TRBV7-2 to TRBJ2-2; unclear D gene. This CDR3 has 14 amino acids. Germline V gene sequence: CDR1 SGHTA, CDR2 FQGNSA. V shed 2 bases and J shed 6 bases, with 10 bases lying between them. CDR3 nucleotide sequence: TGTGCCAGCAGCTTATCTCGAGGAGCCGGGGAGCTGTTTTTT. It specifies CASSLSRGAGELFF.

The chain has TRBV4-3 and TRBJ2-5; D gene unclear. The CDR3 is 12 residues long. CDR1 and CDR2 (germline): LGHNA, YSLEER. Trimming removed 4 bases from V and 5 bases from J, with 8 bases in between. The CDR3 DNA follows: TGCGCCAGCAGCCTCCGTGGGGAGACCCAGTACTTC. As protein: CASSLRGETQYF.

The V call is TRBV6-2 or TRBV6-3, the J call TRBJ2-3; 9 bases map to TRBD2. Germline CDR1 is MNHEY and CDR2 is SVGEGT. Germline trimming cut 2 bases from V and 4 bases from J; bases unmatched to any gene: 1. The CDR3 contains 14 residues. The CDR3 DNA sequence: TGTGCCAGCAGTTACACTAGCGGGCCAGATACGCAGTATTTT. Translating it yields CASSYTSGPDTQYF.

This rearrangement joins TRBV7-9 to TRBJ1-5; no reliable D call. The CDR3 totals 14 residues. Trimming cost V 1 base and J 6 bases, with 10 bases left between them. The germline V gene has CDR1 SEHNR and CDR2 FQNEAQ (reference sequence). The CDR3 protein is CASSLGSGFQPQHF. The DNA of the CDR3 is TGTGCCAGCAGCTTAGGTTCGGGGTTTCAGCCCCAGCATTTT.

The CDR3 bases are TGTGCCAGCAGCTTAGATAAGGGATCGAGCTCCTACAATGAGCAGTTCTTC. Residues: CASSLDKGSSSYNEQFF. The chain has TRBV11-3 and TRBJ2-1; D gene ambiguous. V shed 0 bases and J shed 0 bases, with 12 bases lying between them. CDR3 length: 17 residues. Germline V lookup: CDR1 SGHNT, CDR2 YENEEA.

The rearrangement links TRBV19 to TRBJ2-1, with D possibly TRBD2 on 6 matching bases. CDR3 length: 11 amino acids. Trimming removed 6 bases from V and 10 bases from J, with 10 bases in between. The V gene's germline CDR1 is LNHDA and CDR2 SQIVND (reference sequence). CDR3 protein: CASSRGREQFF. As DNA, the CDR3 is TGTGCCAGTAGCCGGGGGAGAGAGCAGTTCTTC.

V usage is TRBV27 and J usage is TRBJ1-2; 11 nucleotides line up with TRBD1. The CDR3 length is 17 residues. V lost 3 bases, J lost 0 bases, and 6 bases stayed unmatched. Germline V CDR1 and CDR2: MNHEY, SMNVEV (reference sequence). The CDR3 protein is CASSLRDRGSPNYGYTF. Here the CDR3 DNA reads TGTGCCAGCAGTTTGCGGGACAGGGGGTCCCCTAACTATGGCTACACCTTC.

The chain uses TRBV9 and TRBJ2-5; 8 bases align to TRBD2. The CDR3 spans 14 residues. V gave up 4 bases and J gave up 5 bases; unmatched junction bases: 7. Germline CDR1 is SGDLS and CDR2 is YYNGEE. CDR3 amino acids: CASSLSGGRETQYF. CDR3 sequence (DNA): TGTGCCAGCAGCTTAAGCGGGGGCCGGGAGACCCAGTACTTC.

This clone has a handful of counts. This chain links TRBV30 with TRBJ1-6; D ambiguous. CDR3 length: 14 amino acids. Trimming left V 4 bases short and J 7 bases short, with 14 bases between. CDR1 is GTSNPN and CDR2 is SVGIG in the germline V gene (reference sequence). The CDR3 DNA reads as TGTGCCTGGAAGTCCCCGCGGTACAATTCACCCCTCCACTTT. It yields the protein CAWKSPRYNSPLHF.

V gene TRBV19 combines with J gene TRBJ2-2, with 11 bases identical to TRBD2. Trimming at V came to 1 base and at J to 0 bases, leaving 4 bases not matched to a gene. The CDR3 spans 18 residues. The germline V gene has CDR1 LNHDA and CDR2 SQIVND (reference sequence). The CDR3 sequence is CASSIGLAGGANTGELFF. CDR3 DNA sequence: TGTGCCAGTAGTATAGGCCTAGCGGGAGGAGCGAACACCGGGGAGCTGTTTTTT.

The J gene is TRBJ1-1, the V gene TRBV21-1. TRBV21-1 is given as a pseudogene. The CDR3 has 15 amino acids. The CDR3 coding sequence is TGTGCCAGCAGCAAAGAATCAGAGGATAACACTGAAGCTTTCTTT. This codes for CASSKESEDNTEAFF.

V is TRBV11-1 and J is TRBJ1-1; no clear D. The CDR3 spans 15 residues. V lost 2 bases, J lost 2 bases, and 12 bases lay in between. Per germline, CDR1 SGHAT and CDR2 FQDESV (reference sequence). This CDR3 is CASSLNPTINTEAFF. For the CDR3, the DNA is TGTGCCAGCAGCTTAAACCCAACTATCAACACTGAAGCTTTCTTT.

The V and J genes are TRBV5-6 and TRBJ2-2, with 7 positions matching TRBD2. The germline gives CDR1 SGHDT, CDR2 YYEEEE. CDR3 length: 13 amino acids. Germline trimming cut 5 bases from V and 6 bases from J; bases unmatched to any gene: 4. CDR3 in amino acids: CASSLTSPGELFF. The CDR3 region has the DNA TGTGCCAGCAGTTTGACTAGCCCCGGGGAGCTGTTTTTT. Combining the CDR3 with reference TRBV5-6 and TRBJ2-2 gives the whole variable domain DAGVTQSPTHLIKTRGQQVTLRCSPKSGHDTVSWYQQALGQGPQFIFQYYEEEERQRGNFPDRFSGHQFPNYSSELNVNALLLGDSALYLCASSLTSPGELFFGEGSRLTVL.

This chain links TRBV5-1 with TRBJ1-2; D not certain. This CDR3 has 11 residues. Looked up from germline, CDR1 is SGHRS and CDR2 is YFSETQ. V gave up 2 bases and J gave up 2 bases, with 1 base separating them. CDR3 nucleotide sequence: TGCGCCAGCAGCTTAAACTATGGCTACACCTTC. It translates to CASSLNYGYTF. Supplemented by reference TRBV5-1 and TRBJ1-2, the full variable domain reads KAGVTQTPRYLIKTRGQQVTLSCSPISGHRSVSWYQQTPGQGLQFLFEYFSETQRNKGNFPGRFSGRQFSNSRSEMNVSTLELGDSALYLCASSLNYGYTFGSGTRLTVV.

This chain joins TRBV18 and TRBJ2-7, with 10 bases aligning to TRBD1. J lost 3 bases, V lost 3 bases, and 8 bases had no gene match. Germline assignment: CDR1 KGHSH and CDR2 LQKENI. The CDR3 is made up of 16 amino acids. The CDR3 protein is CASSPVPGQGFYEQYF. DNA of the CDR3: TGTGCCAGCTCACCCGTTCCGGGACAGGGGTTCTACGAGCAGTACTTC.